The 16 T cell receptor beta chains below were found in one sample sequenced in a study of beta chain features in type 1 diabetes. Their recognized antigens are unknown. Reverse transcribing all isolated RNA meant expressed TCRB transcripts were sequenced. The protocol was immunoSEQ multiplex PCR, while the TCRdb copy is restricted to in-frame clones and leaves out a portion. The table lists approximately 170,000 clones, approximately 7.8% of them singletons. Findings and caveats of the study: Among patients with Type 1 diabetes, TCRB CDR3s were moderately but significantly shorter in every one of the four CD4+ subsets.

What was sequenced was central memory CD4+ T cells from blood. Every receptor here comes from a woman aged 40 to 50 with type 1 diabetes.

This clone was found a few times. V gene TRBV5-6 combines with J gene TRBJ1-5; D gene uncertain. Germline loops: CDR1 SGHDT, CDR2 YYEEEE. V was shortened by 1 base and J by 0 bases, with 8 bases between the two germline ends. The CDR3 runs 15 residues. The CDR3 DNA follows: TGTGCCAGCAGCTTGTACGGAGTTAGCAATCAGCCCCAGCATTTT. It specifies CASSLYGVSNQPQHF.

The table lists this clone with a few counts. V is TRBV15 and J is TRBJ2-4; 8 nucleotides align to TRBD1. This CDR3 is 13 amino acids long. Germline trimming cut 9 bases from V and 6 bases from J; bases unmatched to any gene: 7. The germline CDR1 and CDR2 sequences are LNHNV and YYDKDF (reference sequence). The chain's CDR3 is CATAGGAGNIQYF. For the CDR3, the DNA is TGTGCCACGGCAGGGGGCGCAGGAAACATTCAGTACTTC.

This clone was detected ten times or more. The chain combines TRBV18 with TRBJ2-6, with D possibly being TRBD1 (6 bases). The ends were cut back, 3 bases at V and 4 bases at J, with 10 bases in the middle. Germline assignment: CDR1 KGHSH and CDR2 LQKENI. This CDR3 region has 15 residues. The CDR3 region is CASSPEGVGANVLTF. The CDR3, as DNA: TGTGCCAGCTCACCCGAGGGGGTAGGGGCCAACGTCCTGACTTTC.

This clone was seen many times. V and J are TRBV5-1 and TRBJ2-5; the D is unclear. Trimming left V 3 bases short and J 1 base short, with 13 bases between. This CDR3 region has 15 residues. CDR1 is SGHRS, CDR2 YFSETQ, per germline. For the CDR3, the DNA is TGCGCCAGCAGCTATAATGTGGCAAGCCAAGAGACCCAGTACTTC. Translation: CASSYNVASQETQYF.

This clone showed up many times. The chain recombines TRBV19 with TRBJ2-4; D may be TRBD1 (7 bases). Germline V CDR1 and CDR2: LNHDA, SQIVND (reference sequence). V lost 5 bases and J lost 10, with 15 bases in between. This CDR3 spans 13 amino acids. The chain's CDR3 is CASSVRQGGIQYF. The DNA of the CDR3 is TGTGCCAGTAGTGTTCGACAGGGAGGTATTCAGTACTTC.

The chain has TRBV6-1 and TRBJ2-7; tentatively, D is TRBD1 (5 bases). Germline-derived CDR1 and CDR2 are MNHNS and SASEGT. The CDR3 sequence is 12 residues long. V was shortened by 7 bases and J by 5 bases, with 12 bases between the two germline ends. The CDR3, as DNA: TGTGCCAGCAAGTTGGAAGGGGACGAGCAGTACTTC. It translates to CASKLEGDEQYF.

The J gene is TRBJ2-1, the V gene TRBV5-4; 14 bases line up with TRBD2. Germline assignment: CDR1 SGHNT and CDR2 YYREEE (reference sequence). The CDR3 loop spans 16 amino acids. The ends lost 10 bases at V and 0 bases at J; junction bases unmatched: 6. CDR3: CAWGTSGRISYNEQFF. The CDR3 DNA is TGTGCCTGGGGGACTAGCGGGAGAATCTCCTACAATGAGCAGTTCTTC.

This clone was seen only a few times. This rearrangement joins TRBV7-2 to TRBJ2-3; D is uncertain. Deletions cut 1 base from V and 3 bases from J, with 5 bases between. CDR1 is SGHTA, CDR2 FQGNSA, per germline. The CDR3 has 13 amino acids. CDR3 sequence: CASSLERTDTQYF. The CDR3, as DNA: TGTGCCAGCAGCTTAGAGCGAACAGATACGCAGTATTTT.

This chain joins TRBV2 and TRBJ2-5, with 7 bases fitting TRBD2. V was pared by 10 bases and J by 2 bases, with 1 base of the junction left unmatched. CDR1 is SNHLY and CDR2 is FYNNEI in the germline V gene. CDR3 size: 11 residues. Here the CDR3 reads CATGLQETQYF. CDR3 DNA: TGTGCCACGGGACTACAAGAGACCCAGTACTTC.

This clone was seen a handful of times. The chain links TRBV11-1 to TRBJ1-2; D gene unclear. The CDR3 sequence is 15 residues long. V dropped 1 base and J dropped 8 bases, with 17 bases sitting between them. The germline V gene has CDR1 SGHAT and CDR2 FQDESV (reference sequence). This chain's CDR3 is CASSLGREVLWGYTF. CDR3 in DNA: TGTGCCAGCAGCTTAGGCCGGGAAGTTCTCTGGGGCTACACCTTC.

This clone appeared many times. The same CDR3 also results from other DNA sequences found in this sample. J is TRBJ2-5 and V is TRBV5-1; possibly TRBD1 for D (6 bases). The CDR3 loop spans 14 amino acids. Deletions cut 3 bases from V and 1 base from J, with 10 bases between. The germline CDR1 and CDR2 sequences are SGHRS and YFSETQ. DNA for the CDR3: TGCGCCAGCAGCTACAGGGATTTCCAAGAGACCCAGTACTTC. Its translation: CASSYRDFQETQYF.

The rearrangement joins TRBV10-3 to TRBJ2-1; 13 bases line up with TRBD2. Germline V lookup: CDR1 ENHRY, CDR2 SYGVKD. J was trimmed by 1 base and V by 6 bases; bases with no gene match: 3. This CDR3 has 16 amino acids. The CDR3 DNA sequence: TGTGCCATCAGGACTAGCGGGAGGACATCCTACAATGAGCAGTTCTTC. It specifies CAIRTSGRTSYNEQFF.

This clone was seen a handful of times. The J gene is TRBJ2-5, the V gene TRBV2; 11 bases align to TRBD1. CDR1 and CDR2 (germline): SNHLY, FYNNEI. The CDR3 length is 15 residues. V was pared by 4 bases and J by 5 bases, with 6 bases of the junction left unmatched. The CDR3: CASSAGQGAWETQYF. In DNA form, the CDR3 reads TGTGCCAGCAGTGCTGGACAGGGGGCCTGGGAGACCCAGTACTTC.

The chain joins TRBV7-8 to TRBJ1-1; D is undetermined. Germline CDR1 is SGHVS and CDR2 is FQNEAQ. V lost 4 bases to trimming and J lost 4 bases, with 7 bases between them. The CDR3 length is 12 residues. This CDR3 reads CASSSEGTEAFF. CDR3 nucleotides: TGTGCCAGCAGCTCCGAGGGCACTGAAGCTTTCTTT.

In this sample, this clone turned up a few times. The V and J genes are TRBV5-4 and TRBJ1-2, with unresolved D. Germline CDR1 is SGHNT and CDR2 is YYREEE (reference sequence). Trimming shortened V by 0 bases and J by 7 bases, and 10 bases separated the two germline ends. The CDR3 runs to 13 residues. CDR3 in DNA: TGTGCCAGCAGCTTGGACTCCACGAGTGGCTACACCTTC. Protein: CASSLDSTSGYTF.

In its sample, this clone was seen a few times. The chain carries TRBV4-3 and TRBJ1-1; 8 bases are a match to TRBD1. This CDR3 has 16 amino acids. Germline V gene sequence: CDR1 LGHNA, CDR2 YSLEER. V dropped 5 bases and J dropped 4; count of bases not matched to a gene: 12. The chain's CDR3 is CASSTGTGFEGTEAFF. The CDR3 DNA sequence: TGCGCCAGCAGCACAGGGACAGGATTTGAAGGCACTGAAGCTTTCTTT.